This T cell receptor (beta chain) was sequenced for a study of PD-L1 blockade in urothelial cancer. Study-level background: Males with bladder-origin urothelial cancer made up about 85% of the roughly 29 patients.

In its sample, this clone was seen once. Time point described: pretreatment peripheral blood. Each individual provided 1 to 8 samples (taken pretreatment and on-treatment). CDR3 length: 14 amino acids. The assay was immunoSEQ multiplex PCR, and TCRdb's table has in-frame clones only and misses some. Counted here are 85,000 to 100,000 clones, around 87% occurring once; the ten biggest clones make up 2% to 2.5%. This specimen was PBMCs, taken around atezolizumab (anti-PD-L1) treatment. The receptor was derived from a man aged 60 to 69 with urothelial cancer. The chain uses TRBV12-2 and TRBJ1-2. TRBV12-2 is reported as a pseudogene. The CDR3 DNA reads TGTGCAAGTCGCTTAAAGTGGTTGAACTTGGGCTACACCTTC. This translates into CASRLKWLNLGYTF.